These 6 T cell receptor beta chains were all obtained from the same sample, sequenced in a study of cytomegalovirus exposure and HLA in healthy donors. PCR used 60 Vbeta primers and 13 Jbeta primers. The data were produced by immunoSEQ multiplex PCR, yet TCRdb's version contains in-frame clones alone and is incomplete. The sample lists 55,000 to 80,000 clones, 85% occurring once. The specimen was PBMCs. These receptors originate from a female donor in good health and CMV-seronegative.

The chain joins TRBV21-1 to TRBJ1-1; the D call of TRBD1 is as the table states it, not checked on the DNA. TRBV21-1 is labeled a pseudogene. The CDR3 consists of 16 residues. The CDR3 here is CASSKPDRERNTEAFF. Here the CDR3 DNA reads TGTGCCAGCAGCAAACCCGACAGGGAACGGAACACTGAAGCTTTCTTT.

The V call is TRBV19, the J call TRBJ1-2, with a weak D call TRBD1 (6 bases). This CDR3 is built from 13 residues. The germline gives CDR1 LNHDA, CDR2 SQIVND (reference sequence). Trimming shortened V by 11 bases and J by 2 bases, and 15 bases separated the two germline ends. The CDR3 coding sequence is TGTGCCTCCTCCCCACAGGGAAACTATGGCTACACCTTC. The encoded protein is CASSPQGNYGYTF.

Regarding this clone: The same CDR3 is also encoded by other DNA sequences in this sample. V and J are TRBV4-3 and TRBJ1-5; 7 bases line up with TRBD1. V gave up 4 bases and J gave up 0 bases; unmatched junction bases: 3. The germline CDR1 and CDR2 sequences are LGHNA and YSLEER. This CDR3 has 15 residues. The CDR3 here is CASSLRQGSNQPQHF. The DNA of the CDR3 is TGCGCCAGCAGCCTCAGACAGGGTAGCAATCAGCCCCAGCATTTT.

This chain connects TRBV9 to TRBJ2-3; D perhaps matches TRBD2 (5 bases). Germline CDR1 SGDLS, CDR2 YYNGEE. The CDR3 is 16 amino acids. Between the trimmed V and J ends, which lost 4 bases and 2 bases, there was a span of 17 bases. CDR3 residues: CASSQVVSGFTDTQYF. DNA of the CDR3: TGTGCCAGCAGCCAGGTCGTAAGCGGATTCACAGATACGCAGTATTTT.

V and J are TRBV27 and TRBJ2-1, with D possibly being TRBD2 (6 bases). CDR3 length: 16 residues. In germline, CDR1 is MNHEY, CDR2 SMNVEV (reference sequence). V was shortened by 4 bases and J by 0 bases, with 13 bases between the two germline ends. The CDR3 sequence: CASSWGVGSSYNEQFF. DNA for the CDR3: TGTGCCAGCAGTTGGGGGGTTGGTAGCTCCTACAATGAGCAGTTCTTC.

The chain couples TRBV6-1 to TRBJ1-4; D is perhaps TRBD1 (6 bases). The V gene's germline CDR1 is MNHNS and CDR2 SASEGT. This CDR3 region has 14 residues. Trimming left V 6 bases short and J 0 bases short, with 8 bases between. The CDR3 protein is CASREGATNEKLFF. The CDR3 region has the DNA TGTGCCAGCAGAGAGGGGGCAACTAATGAAAAACTGTTTTTT.